These T cell receptor beta chains were read from a single sample in a study of early T cells in non-severe SARS-CoV-2 infection. TCRdb redid the calling of the 5' RACE reads with MiXCR, one entry per CDR3 protein. The sample gives under 40,000 distinct CDR3 sequences, roughly 6% of which show up once; over 4.5% is in the top ten. The sequencing sample was made of whole blood. Receptor source: an adult who was a healthcare worker with PCR-confirmed SARS-CoV-2 infection or an uninfected control (not recorded which). Each CDR3 is given with its conserved first and last residue. D genes are given only for firm matches. Size is stated for part of the rows, as once, few or many counts, or as a class when the clone is expanded.

J gene,D gene,V gene,clone size,CDR3 protein,CDR3 DNA
TRBJ2-3,TRBD1,TRBV7-2,many,CASSLAWTGGGPQYF,TGTGCCAGCAGCTTAGCATGGACAGGGGGCGGTCCGCAGTATTTT
TRBJ1-1,-,TRBV28,few,CASGGRVSTEAFF,TGTGCCAGCGGGGGGCGGGTCAGCACTGAAGCTTTCTTT
TRBJ2-7,TRBD2,TRBV7-8,few,CASSLRGTSGIPYEQYF,TGTGCCAGCAGCTTGAGGGGGACTAGCGGGATACCCTACGAGCAGTACTTC
TRBJ2-7,TRBD1,TRBV5-1,many,CASSPGTAYYEQYF,TGCGCCAGCAGCCCCGGGACAGCATACTACGAGCAGTACTTC
TRBJ1-4,TRBD1,TRBV19,many,CASARGTATNEKLFF,TGTGCCAGTGCTCGAGGGACAGCAACTAATGAAAAACTGTTTTTT
TRBJ2-2,TRBD1,TRBV2,many,CASRTDRGTGELFF,TGTGCCAGCAGAACCGACAGGGGCACCGGGGAGCTGTTTTTT
TRBJ2-5,-,TRBV6-1,-,CASSVRVETQYF,TGTGCCAGCAGTGTCAGGGTAGAGACCCAGTACTTC
TRBJ1-2,-,TRBV7-9,-,CASSFLVATWGYTF,TGTGCCAGCAGCTTTTTGGTGGCCACTTGGGGCTACACCTTC
TRBJ2-3,-,TRBV6-5,few,CASSYRGQGSTDTQYF,TGTGCCAGCAGTTACCGAGGGCAGGGGAGCACAGATACGCAGTATTTT
TRBJ2-1,TRBD2,TRBV11-2,many,CASSQLRKGGTSGSSSYNEQFF,TGTGCCAGCAGCCAACTCCGGAAGGGGGGGACTAGCGGGTCCAGCTCCTACAATGAGCAGTTCTTC
TRBJ1-4,-,TRBV20-1,-,CSARAGGGNEKLFF,TGCAGTGCTAGAGCAGGAGGGGGGAATGAAAAACTGTTTTTT
TRBJ1-2,-,TRBV10-3,-,CAISELEDYGYTF,TGTGCCATCAGTGAGTTGGAGGACTATGGCTACACCTTC
TRBJ1-1,TRBD1,TRBV19,-,CASTRSQGAEAFF,TGTGCCAGTACCCGATCGCAGGGGGCTGAAGCTTTCTTT
TRBJ2-7,-,TRBV5-1,-,CASRQSLGPSYEQYF,TGCGCCAGCAGACAATCACTCGGACCCTCCTACGAGCAGTACTTC
TRBJ1-3,-,TRBV6-1,many,CASSEHFSGNTIYF,TGTGCCAGCAGTGAACACTTCTCTGGAAACACCATATATTTT
TRBJ1-2,TRBD1,TRBV10-2,many,CASRADRDGYTF,TGCGCCAGCAGAGCGGACAGGGATGGCTACACCTTC
TRBJ1-1,TRBD1,TRBV18,few,CASSPDRGQAFF,TGTGCCAGCTCACCCGACAGGGGCCAAGCTTTCTTT
TRBJ2-5,TRBD2,TRBV29-1,few,CSTSGTSGSGETQYF,TGCAGCACATCCGGGACTAGCGGGAGCGGCGAGACCCAGTACTTC
TRBJ2-7,-,TRBV7-2,many,CASSLARRDSYEQYF,TGTGCCAGCAGCTTAGCGCGGCGGGACTCCTACGAGCAGTACTTC
TRBJ2-3,TRBD2,TRBV4-2,many,CASSQVSGGTDTQYF,TGTGCCAGCAGCCAAGTATCGGGAGGAACAGATACGCAGTATTTT
TRBJ2-7,TRBD2,TRBV6-5,many,CASSPEREDNYEQYF,TGTGCCAGCAGTCCCGAGCGGGAGGATAATTACGAGCAGTACTTC
TRBJ2-1,-,TRBV18,many,CASSDGAEQFF,TGTGCCAGCTCAGATGGAGCTGAGCAGTTCTTC
TRBJ1-1,-,TRBV7-9,-,CASSLGGGTWNAEAFF,TGTGCCAGCAGCTTAGGCGGGGGGACTTGGAACGCTGAAGCTTTCTTT
TRBJ1-1,-,TRBV10-3,many,CAISEPVGGNTEAFF,TGTGCCATCAGTGAGCCGGTCGGGGGGAACACTGAAGCTTTCTTT
TRBJ2-1,TRBD2,TRBV7-6,many,CASSLLTSGGNEQFF,TGTGCCAGCAGCTTACTGACTAGCGGAGGGAATGAGCAGTTCTTC
TRBJ2-7,TRBD1,TRBV10-2,few,CASRPGQGSYEQYF,TGCGCCAGCAGGCCGGGACAGGGGTCCTACGAGCAGTACTTC
TRBJ1-2,-,TRBV18,-,CASSESGDTFF,TGTGCCAGCTCTGAAAGTGGGGACACCTTCTTC
TRBJ2-1,-,TRBV20-1,many,CSAIAETYNEQFF,TGCAGTGCCATAGCGGAAACCTACAATGAGCAGTTCTTC
TRBJ2-2,-,TRBV5-5,few,CASSLAWVDTGELFF,TGTGCCAGCAGCTTGGCGTGGGTTGACACCGGGGAGCTGTTTTTT
TRBJ2-7,-,TRBV20-1,-,CSARAVGRSSYEQYF,TGCAGTGCTAGAGCGGTAGGACGGAGCTCCTACGAGCAGTACTTC
TRBJ2-2,TRBD2,TRBV7-7,many,CASSRLRLAGATNTGELFF,TGTGCCAGCAGTCGTCTGCGACTAGCGGGAGCAACGAACACCGGGGAGCTGTTTTTT
TRBJ2-7,TRBD2,TRBV28,-,CASSPGLAGGSKVVHEQYF,TGTGCCAGCAGCCCCGGACTAGCGGGAGGAAGTAAGGTGGTACACGAGCAGTACTTC
TRBJ2-3,TRBD2,TRBV6-4,-,CASSEASGRGDTQYF,TGTGCCAGCAGTGAGGCTAGCGGGAGAGGGGATACGCAGTATTTT
TRBJ2-7,TRBD2,TRBV7-2,-,CASSLGLAYTYEQYF,TGTGCCAGCAGCTTAGGACTAGCGTATACCTACGAGCAGTACTTC
TRBJ2-7,TRBD2,TRBV5-6,many,CASSDGTSGNYEQYF,TGTGCCAGCAGCGACGGGACTAGCGGAAACTACGAGCAGTACTTC
TRBJ2-7,TRBD1,TRBV29-1,-,CSVYRDRGSDEQYF,TGCAGCGTCTACCGGGACAGGGGATCAGACGAGCAGTACTTC
TRBJ1-6,-,TRBV20-1,many,CSASRDRNYSPLHF,TGCAGTGCTAGTCGGGACCGAAACTATTCACCCCTCCACTTT
TRBJ2-7,-,TRBV13,few,CASSLAVRSQGVTDEQYF,TGTGCCAGCAGCTTAGCAGTTAGATCACAGGGAGTTACTGACGAGCAGTACTTC
TRBJ1-6,-,TRBV23-1,many,CASSQSETGKSPLHF,TGCGCCAGCAGTCAATCGGAAACAGGGAAATCACCCCTCCATTTT